The table lists the clone carrying this T cell receptor (beta chain) with a few counts. This entry belongs to a study of T-cell memory formation after mild COVID-19. V was pared by 0 bases and J by 4 bases, with 15 bases between. Per germline, CDR1 SGDLS and CDR2 YYNGEE. CDR3 length: 16 residues. A single record per CDR3 protein comes from TCRdb applying MiXCR to the 5' RACE reads. The data hold approximately 350,000 distinct CDR3 sequences, with 25% to 30% observed a single time. This TCR was sampled from an adult woman who had mild COVID-19 (a few samples of this study predate the infection). Cell type and time point are not known. The J gene is TRBJ2-3, the V gene TRBV9; D may be TRBD1 or TRBD2 (5 bases each). Sequenced input: PBMCs or a T cell subset sorted from them (not recorded which). This CDR3 reads CASSVAGGLGPDTQYF. The CDR3 DNA sequence: TGTGCCAGCAGCGTAGCTGGGGGTTTGGGGCCAGATACGCAGTATTTT.